The 9 T cell receptor beta chains reported below all come from one sample, sequenced in a study of shared clonotypes between healthy human individuals. Generated by immunoSEQ multiplex PCR, the TCRdb table keeps only in-frame clones and is missing some. This sample has around 1 million clones, with over 60% found just once. Input material: memory CD4+ T cells sorted from blood. Subset indicated: CD45RA-negative fraction. All receptors come from a man between 18 and 35 years old in good health.

This clone showed up just once. The V call is TRBV18, the J call TRBJ2-2, with D uncertain. CDR3 length: 15 amino acids. V was pared by 2 bases and J by 6 bases, with 13 bases between. Germline CDR1 and CDR2: KGHSH and LQKENI. CDR3 nucleotide sequence: TGTGCCAGCTCACCAAATGGAGTAGTCCCCGGGGAGCTGTTTTTT. Amino acids: CASSPNGVVPGELFF.

The rearrangement links TRBV28 to TRBJ1-5; D unresolved. Germline assignment: CDR1 MDHEN and CDR2 SYDVKM. The CDR3 extends over 13 amino acids. V was cut by 9 bases and J by 3 bases, with 12 bases left in between. CDR3 bases: TGTGCCAGTCTAGCGCTACTCAATCAGCCCCAGCATTTT. The encoded protein is CASLALLNQPQHF.

The V call is TRBV7-2, the J call TRBJ2-7; a possible D gene is TRBD2 (6 bases). Trimming took off 1 base at V and 0 bases at J, with 10 bases between the two ends. The germline V gene has CDR1 SGHTA and CDR2 FQGNSA. The length of the CDR3 is 15 residues. The CDR3: CASSLGLAHSYEQYF. The CDR3 region has the DNA TGTGCCAGCAGCTTAGGGCTAGCGCACTCCTACGAGCAGTACTTC.

In its sample, this clone was seen a few times. The DNA of the CDR3 is TGTGCCAGCAGTCCCGGACAGTATGTCACCATATATTTT. Protein sequence: CASSPGQYVTIYF. This rearrangement joins TRBV28 to TRBJ1-3, with TRBD1 as a possible D gene (6 bases). The CDR3 totals 13 residues. Trimming pared 5 bases from V and 9 bases from J, leaving 14 bases between. CDR1 is MDHEN, CDR2 SYDVKM, per germline.

The genes are TRBV5-6 and TRBJ2-3; unclear D gene. The CDR3 covers 13 residues. The germline gives CDR1 SGHDT, CDR2 YYEEEE. V dropped 1 base and J dropped 6 bases, with 9 bases sitting between them. CDR3 protein: CASSLSPYDTQYF. The CDR3 coding sequence is TGTGCCAGCAGCTTGTCCCCGTATGATACGCAGTATTTT.

This clone occurred a few times. The chain combines TRBV30 with TRBJ2-1; the D gene is possibly TRBD2 (6 bases). Germline V lookup: CDR1 GTSNPN, CDR2 SVGIG (reference sequence). There are 15 residues in the CDR3. The ends were cut back, 4 bases at V and 3 bases at J, with 16 bases in the middle. CDR3 loop: CAWTGGLGYYNEQFF. The CDR3, as DNA: TGTGCCTGGACTGGGGGACTGGGATACTACAATGAGCAGTTCTTC.

The chain carries TRBV7-2 and TRBJ2-7; 11 bases fit TRBD2. V was clipped by 2 bases and J by 1 base; unmatched bases: 13. CDR1 and CDR2 (germline): SGHTA, FQGNSA. CDR3 length equals 19 residues. The CDR3, as DNA: TGTGCCAGCAGCTTATTTCCCCCGATAGCGGGAGGGCCTTCCTACGAGCAGTACTTC. As protein: CASSLFPPIAGGPSYEQYF.

The V gene is TRBV5-3, the J gene TRBJ1-5; D unclear. TRBV5-3 is labeled an ORF, and its function is uncertain. The CDR3 runs 13 residues. V was clipped by 4 bases and J by 4 bases, with 9 bases between them. The CDR3 here is CARSGRENQPQHF. DNA for the CDR3: TGTGCCAGAAGCGGGAGGGAAAATCAGCCCCAGCATTTT.

This clone was counted a single time. The rearrangement joins TRBV28 to TRBJ1-2, with D possibly matching TRBD1 (5 bases). The germline V and J ends were trimmed by 2 bases and 7 bases, with 8 bases remaining between them. The V gene's germline CDR1 is MDHEN and CDR2 SYDVKM. This CDR3 has 12 residues. The CDR3 protein is CASSLPGVGYTF. In nucleotides, the CDR3 is TGTGCCAGCAGTTTACCGGGGGTTGGCTACACCTTC.